Sequencing of this TCR beta chain was carried out in a study of cytomegalovirus exposure and HLA in healthy donors. Study-level points and caveats: For cytomegalovirus status, the classifier reportedly gave diagnoses with high specificity and sensitivity. Earlier findings revealed that most TCR beta V segments proved productive either about 87% or about 30% of the time.

As for this clone: Its matching antigen is unknown.

The CDR3 contains 16 residues. J gave up 7 bases and V 1 base, and 10 bases lay outside the gene matches. The germline V gene has CDR1 SEHNR and CDR2 FQNEAQ (reference sequence). Researchers ran the PCR with 60 Vbeta and 13 Jbeta primers. Original analysis: There were 80 million or so unique TCR beta chains by a later count, and approximately 10 million of them were shared. TCRdb keeps only in-frame clones here, not all; method: immunoSEQ multiplex PCR. V, J and clone size reflect that table, while D and trimming were determined from the DNA. The sample has fewer than 200,000 clones; about 78% are singletons.

This receptor was identified in a man aged 35 to 55 in good health and CMV-seronegative. The V call is TRBV7-9, the J call TRBJ2-1; TRBD2 agrees at 7 bases. Sequenced: PBMCs. The CDR3 DNA is TGTGCCAGCAGCTTAGTAGGGAGGGTCGGGAGAAATGAGCAGTTCTTC. It translates to CASSLVGRVGRNEQFF.